This TCR beta chain came from a study of T cell responses to AZD1222 COVID-19 vaccine. Regarding this clone: No antigen is known for it.

The study, taken as a whole, reports: Mostly white British, mostly female donors; authors suggested clonal diversity may be underestimated.

Only in-frame clones appear in the TCRdb table, and some are missing; sequencing was by immunoSEQ multiplex PCR. The table has about 96,000 clones, 88% seen once. V dropped 3 bases and J dropped 4; count of bases not matched to a gene: 9. Looked up from germline, CDR1 is LGHDT and CDR2 is YNNKEL (reference sequence). This CDR3 region has 18 residues. This sample comprised peripheral blood, obtained on day 0 of AZD1222 vaccination. The sequence derives from an adult in good health. V and J are TRBV3-1 (or the pseudogene TRBV3-2) and TRBJ2-3; 14 positions match TRBD2. The DNA for the CDR3 is TGTGCCAGCAGCCATCCTATCGGGACTAGCGGGAGTGCAGATACGCAGTATTTT. It yields the protein CASSHPIGTSGSADTQYF.